The 5 T cell receptor beta chains below all came from one sample that was sequenced in a study of T-cell memory formation after mild COVID-19. TCRdb reprocessed the 5' RACE reads via MiXCR and lists one record per CDR3 protein. The sample lists 300,000 to 400,000 distinct CDR3 sequences, 13% to 15% seen once, with roughly 22% in the top ten. The sequencing input was PBMCs or a T cell subset sorted from them (not recorded which). Receptors originate from a man aged 18 to 30 who had mild COVID-19 (a few samples of this study predate the infection). Cell type and time point are not known.

This clonotype occurred a few times. The chain employs TRBV7-9 and TRBJ2-7; tentative D call: TRBD1 (6 bases). CDR1 is SEHNR and CDR2 is FQNEAQ in the germline V gene (reference sequence). The V and J ends lost 4 bases and 5 bases respectively, with 12 bases between them. This CDR3 has 13 residues. CDR3 in amino acids: CASSYRTVDEQYF. The DNA of the CDR3 is TGTGCCAGCAGCTACCGGACAGTGGACGAGCAGTACTTC. The variable domain in full, completed from reference TRBV7-9 and TRBJ2-7, reads DTGVSQNPRHKITKRGQNVTFRCDPISEHNRLYWYRQTLGQGPEFLTYFQNEAQLEKSRLLSDRFSAERPKGSFSTLEIQRTEQGDSAMYLCASSYRTVDEQYFGPGTRLTVT.

The V gene is TRBV9, the J gene TRBJ2-3, with D perhaps matching TRBD1 or TRBD2 (6 bases each). Germline values: CDR1 SGDLS, CDR2 YYNGEE. The CDR3 runs 15 residues. V was pared by 4 bases and J by 1 base, with 13 bases between. Written as DNA, the CDR3 is TGTGCCAGCAGCCGGGGGCTTACCGGCACAGATACGCAGTATTTT. This codes for CASSRGLTGTDTQYF. The whole variable domain, remainder taken from reference TRBV9 and TRBJ2-3, is DSGVTQTPKHLITATGQRVTLRCSPRSGDLSVYWYQQSLDQGLQFLIQYYNGEERAKGNILERFSAQQFPDLHSELNLSSLELGDSALYFCASSRGLTGTDTQYFGPGTRLTVL.

The chain recombines TRBV4-3 with TRBJ1-5, with no clear D. CDR3 length: 14 amino acids. Per the germline V gene, CDR1 is LGHNA and CDR2 is YSLEER. Trimming took 3 bases from V and 4 from J, leaving 10 bases between them. CDR3 region: CASSHTRTNQPQHF. CDR3 nucleotide sequence: TGCGCCAGCAGCCATACCCGGACTAATCAGCCCCAGCATTTT.

This clonotype came up once. The rearrangement links TRBV7-9 to TRBJ1-2; 8 bases agree with TRBD1. Germline CDR1 is SEHNR and CDR2 is FQNEAQ (reference sequence). J was trimmed by 6 bases and V by 0 bases; bases with no gene match: 9. This CDR3 comprises 16 residues. CDR3 amino acids: CASSLASRDRQNGYTF. In DNA, the CDR3 is TGTGCCAGCAGCTTAGCAAGCCGGGACAGGCAAAATGGCTACACCTTC. Combining the CDR3 with reference TRBV7-9 and TRBJ1-2 gives the whole variable domain DTGVSQNPRHKITKRGQNVTFRCDPISEHNRLYWYRQTLGQGPEFLTYFQNEAQLEKSRLLSDRFSAERPKGSFSTLEIQRTEQGDSAMYLCASSLASRDRQNGYTFGSGTRLTVV.

The DNA for the CDR3 is TGTGCCAGCAATATACAGGGGGCGGACTATGGCTACACCTTC. This sequence encodes CASNIQGADYGYTF. The chain joins TRBV18 to TRBJ1-2, with 9 nucleotides matching TRBD1. Germline CDR1 is KGHSH and CDR2 is LQKENI. CDR3 length: 14 residues. J was trimmed by 3 bases and V by 8 bases; bases with no gene match: 7.